The 25 T cell receptor beta chains below come from one sample, sequenced in a study of T cells in Graves' hyperthyroidism and ophthalmopathy (dated by TCRdb to between 2018 and 2021). The library was generated by multiplex PCR. Data came from an Illumina HiSeq 2000. The TCR beta CDR3 regions were amplified from RNA transcripts. For the first round of RT-PCR on the TCR CDR3, the HTBI primer set was used together with the Qiagen OneStep RT-PCR kit. TCRdb reprocessing: public reads trimmed at Q25 with fastp, clones called with MiXCR, in-frame beta chains kept. Entries that share a CDR3 protein sequence are merged under the most common genes and DNA. The sample table holds around 450,000 distinct CDR3 sequences, of which about a sixth were seen once. Jointly, the top ten make up over 12% of the sample. Source material: blood. These receptors all come from a woman in her late teens or twenties with Graves' hyperthyroidism.

As for this clonotype: It may be a read error: a sequence one base away is much more abundant. V gene TRBV5-1 combines with J gene TRBJ1-2, with a weak D call TRBD1 (6 bases). Trimming cost V 4 bases and J 1 base, with 17 bases left between them. Germline CDR1 and CDR2: SGHRS and YFSETQ. The CDR3 loop spans 16 amino acids. The CDR3 DNA follows: TGCGCCAGCAGCCCTAAAACAGGGCGCCTTAACTATGGCTACACCTTC. It is translated as CASSPKTGRLNYGYTF.

In this sample, this clonotype turned up many times. The chain links TRBV20-1 to TRBJ1-1; tentatively, D is TRBD1 (5 bases). With 3 bases removed from V and 4 bases from J, the gap between germline ends came to 9 bases. The germline gives CDR1 DFQATT, CDR2 SNEGSKA (reference sequence). This CDR3 is 12 amino acids long. CDR3 DNA: TGCAGTGCTAGCCTTAGGGGCACTGAAGCTTTCTTT. It encodes CSASLRGTEAFF.

V usage is TRBV9 and J usage is TRBJ2-1; D perhaps matches TRBD1 (5 bases). Trimming took off 4 bases at V and 9 bases at J, with 11 bases between the two ends. CDR1 SGDLS and CDR2 YYNGEE come from the germline V gene. This CDR3 has 12 residues. The CDR3 sequence: CASSIRDAEQFF. Here the CDR3 DNA reads TGTGCCAGCAGCATCAGGGATGCTGAGCAGTTCTTC.

There are many counts of this clonotype. The V and J genes are TRBV7-9 and TRBJ2-1; TRBD2 might be the D (6 bases). Germline CDR1 reads SEHNR; CDR2 reads FQNEAQ (reference sequence). The CDR3 is made up of 17 amino acids. Trimming took off 5 bases at V and 3 bases at J, with 20 bases between the two ends. CDR3 region: CASSPKVWGVSYNEQFF. In nucleotides, the CDR3 is TGTGCCAGCAGCCCGAAGGTCTGGGGGGTTAGCTACAATGAGCAGTTCTTC.

Only a few counts were recorded for this clonotype. The CDR3 reads CASSVGSTDTQYF. CDR3 DNA: TGTGCCAGCAGCGTAGGAAGCACAGATACGCAGTATTTT. The V call is TRBV9, the J call TRBJ2-3, with D unresolved. The V and J ends lost 0 bases and 0 bases respectively, with 2 bases between them. Germline lookup yields CDR1 SGDLS and CDR2 YYNGEE. The CDR3 spans 13 residues.

This clonotype was recorded at least ten times. V and J are TRBV19 and TRBJ2-1; 10 bases fit TRBD2. This CDR3 region has 16 residues. Unmatched junction bases numbered 13, after V lost 6 bases and J lost 8 bases. Per germline, CDR1 LNHDA and CDR2 SQIVND (reference sequence). CDR3 sequence reads: CASRSASSGRLDEQFF. The CDR3 nucleotides read TGTGCCAGTAGATCTGCGTCTAGCGGGAGATTGGATGAGCAGTTCTTC. The variable domain in full, with the rest retrieved from reference TRBV19 and TRBJ2-1, is DGGITQSPKYLFRKEGQNVTLSCEQNLNHDAMYWYRQDPGQGLRLIYYSQIVNDFQKGDIAEGYSVSREKKESFPLTVTSAQKNPTAFYLCASRSASSGRLDEQFFGPGTRLTVL.

This clonotype was observed a few times. This chain links TRBV4-3 with TRBJ2-7, with a tentative D call TRBD1 (5 bases). CDR1 and CDR2 (germline): LGHNA, YSLEER. This CDR3 region has 14 residues. Trimming took off 4 bases at V and 7 bases at J, with 17 bases between the two ends. The CDR3 spells CASSLIKGPGEQYF. The CDR3 coding sequence is TGCGCCAGCAGCCTCATAAAGGGGCCCGGGGAGCAGTACTTC.

This clonotype came up a few times. This sequence joins TRBV24-1 and TRBJ2-7; 12 bases agree with TRBD1. V lost 5 bases and J lost 8; bases outside the gene matches: 3. In germline, CDR1 is KGHDR, CDR2 SFDVKD. CDR3 length: 13 residues. The CDR3 protein is CATSGGTGGQQYF. The CDR3 region has the DNA TGTGCCACCAGTGGCGGGACAGGGGGCCAGCAGTACTTC.

This clonotype was seen only a few times. This rearrangement joins TRBV19 to TRBJ2-1; TRBD1 might be the D (6 bases). Trimming removed 3 bases from V and 7 bases from J, with 13 bases in between. The CDR3 covers 14 residues. Germline CDR1 reads LNHDA; CDR2 reads SQIVND (reference sequence). The CDR3 DNA is TGTGCCAGTAGTATTGGCAGGGGAGTAAATGAGCAGTTCTTC. It translates to CASSIGRGVNEQFF.

The chain is built from TRBV7-3 and TRBJ2-7; D is unclear. Per germline, CDR1 SGHTA and CDR2 FQGTGA. The length of the CDR3 is 13 residues. V shed 5 bases and J shed 5 bases, with 13 bases lying between them. The DNA for the CDR3 is TGTGCCAGCAGCCAGCATAGCATGGACGAGCAGTACTTC. Encoded protein: CASSQHSMDEQYF.

This chain uses TRBV27 with TRBJ2-7, with a weak D call TRBD2 (6 bases). Trimming took 6 bases from V and 3 from J, leaving 18 bases between them. In germline, CDR1 is MNHEY, CDR2 SMNVEV (reference sequence). This CDR3 contains 15 residues. CDR3 in DNA: TGTGCCAGCAGACCACTGAGGAGGGGAGACTACGAGCAGTACTTC. Its translation: CASRPLRRGDYEQYF.

In this sample, this clonotype turned up many times. The chain links TRBV5-1 to TRBJ2-3; 9 nucleotides agree with TRBD2. Unmatched junction bases numbered 3, after V lost 5 bases and J lost 2 bases. The CDR3 consists of 14 residues. The V gene's germline CDR1 is SGHRS and CDR2 YFSETQ. The CDR3 DNA follows: TGCGCCAGCAGGCTAGCGGGGATCACAGATACGCAGTATTTT. Its protein is CASRLAGITDTQYF.

This chain uses TRBV10-3 with TRBJ2-1; 8 nucleotides agree with TRBD2. CDR1 and CDR2 (germline): ENHRY, SYGVKD. V lost 0 bases and J lost 7; bases outside the gene matches: 8. This CDR3 is built from 16 residues. The CDR3 reads CAISESSSGKWNEQFF. The CDR3 DNA reads as TGTGCCATCAGTGAGTCGAGTAGCGGGAAGTGGAATGAGCAGTTCTTC.

This clonotype was detected many times. The chain employs TRBV28 and TRBJ2-7; D is perhaps TRBD2 (7 bases). CDR1 is MDHEN and CDR2 is SYDVKM in the germline V gene. The V end lost 5 bases, the J end lost 4 bases, and 15 bases lay between the germline ends. CDR3 length: 14 residues. CDR3 nucleotide sequence: TGTGCCAGCAGTCCGGGGGGCGCCGTATACGAGCAGTACTTC. Translating gives CASSPGGAVYEQYF. The full variable domain, with the rest looked up from reference TRBV28 and TRBJ2-7, is DVKVTQSSRYLVKRTGEKVFLECVQDMDHENMFWYRQDPGLGLRLIYFSYDVKMKEKGDIPEGYSVSREKKERFSLILESASTNQTSMYLCASSPGGAVYEQYFGPGTRLTVT.

This clonotype was detected ten times or more. The V and J genes are TRBV3-1 and TRBJ2-7; D call uncertain. This CDR3 contains 15 residues. Between the trimmed V and J ends, which lost 0 bases and 2 bases, there was a span of 11 bases. CDR1 is LGHDT and CDR2 is YNNKEL in the germline V gene (reference sequence). Written as DNA, the CDR3 is TGTGCCAGCAGCCAAGACCCGGTTACGCCCTACGAGCAGTACTTC. It specifies CASSQDPVTPYEQYF.

The V and J genes are TRBV7-9 and TRBJ2-4; 7 nucleotides line up with TRBD1. V dropped 0 bases and J dropped 8; count of bases not matched to a gene: 4. Germline V gene data show CDR1 as SEHNR and CDR2 as FQNEAQ (reference sequence). This CDR3 comprises 14 residues. This chain's CDR3 is CASSLAGTEDIQYF. The CDR3 coding sequence is TGTGCCAGCAGCTTAGCCGGGACAGAGGACATTCAGTACTTC.

This clonotype was counted ten times or more. V usage is TRBV2 and J usage is TRBJ2-7, with D hard to call. The V end lost 4 bases, the J end lost 3 bases, and 4 bases lay between the germline ends. Germline V gene lookup returns CDR1 SNHLY and CDR2 FYNNEI. This CDR3 has 11 amino acids. The CDR3 DNA follows: TGTGCCAGCAGTGCAAGCTACGAGCAGTACTTC. Translated, it gives CASSASYEQYF. Supplemented by reference TRBV2 and TRBJ2-7, the full variable domain reads EPEVTQTPSHQVTQMGQEVILRCVPISNHLYFYWYRQILGQKVEFLVSFYNNEISEKSEIFDDQFSVERPDGSNFTLKIRSTKLEDSAMYFCASSASYEQYFGPGTRLTVT.

CDR3 region: CASSYGTSGNQPQHF. CDR3 nucleotides: TGTGCCAGCAGCTACGGGACCTCGGGCAATCAGCCCCAGCATTTT. This rearrangement joins TRBV6-9 to TRBJ1-5; D may be TRBD1 (5 bases). V gave up 6 bases and J gave up 2 bases, with 14 bases separating them. The CDR3 loop spans 15 amino acids. Germline CDR1 reads MNHGY; CDR2 reads SVAAGI.

A single count supports this clonotype. One base away lies a much larger clone, so this may be a sequencing read error. The rearrangement links TRBV7-3 to TRBJ2-1; possible D gene TRBD2, 7 bases. The J call may be wrong; the DNA end is better matched by TRBJ2-7. Germline CDR1 is SGHTA and CDR2 is FQGTGA. CDR3 length: 16 residues. CDR3 nucleotide sequence: TGTGCCAGCAGTAGAGTGGGGGGGGGCTCCTACAATGAGCAGTACTTC. Translation: CASSRVGGGSYNEQYF.

This clonotype has at least ten counts. The chain recombines TRBV6-1 with TRBJ1-1; D perhaps matches TRBD1 (6 bases). V was pared by 6 bases and J by 3 bases, with 11 bases between. The CDR3 loop spans 13 amino acids. CDR1 and CDR2 (germline): MNHNS, SASEGT. CDR3 protein: CASSHRVHTEAFF. The CDR3 DNA sequence: TGTGCCAGCAGCCACAGGGTTCACACTGAAGCTTTCTTT.

This clonotype was detected ten times or more. The chain is built from TRBV3-1 and TRBJ1-2; D possibly corresponds to TRBD1 (6 bases). The germline gives CDR1 LGHDT, CDR2 YNNKEL (reference sequence). The V end lost 9 bases, the J end lost 7 bases, and 15 bases lay between the germline ends. CDR3 length: 12 amino acids. CDR3 DNA: TGTGCCAGTCGACAGGCCCAGGGTGGCTACACCTTC. Its protein is CASRQAQGGYTF.

This chain uses TRBV27 with TRBJ2-3; 9 positions match TRBD1. The CDR3 has 15 amino acids. With V trimmed by 1 base and J by 4 bases, 3 bases remained unmatched. The V gene's germline CDR1 is MNHEY and CDR2 SMNVEV (reference sequence). The CDR3 bases are TGTGCCAGCAGTTTATTGGGGACAGGGTCAGATACGCAGTATTTT. It translates to CASSLLGTGSDTQYF.

In this sample, this clonotype turned up a few times. A much larger clone lies one base from this, so it may be a read error. CDR3 in amino acids: CASSPTSGGVHEQFF. DNA for the CDR3: TGTGCCAGCAGCCCGACTAGCGGGGGGGTCCATGAGCAGTTCTTC. The chain couples TRBV11-2 to TRBJ2-1; 14 positions match TRBD2. This CDR3 comprises 15 residues. CDR1 SGHAT and CDR2 FQNNGV come from the germline V gene. Unmatched junction bases numbered 5, after V lost 5 bases and J lost 8 bases.

The sample holds many counts of this clonotype. The V call is TRBV11-3, the J call TRBJ1-2, with D unresolved. Trimming stripped 3 bases from V and 8 bases from J, with 10 bases between. Germline loops: CDR1 SGHNT, CDR2 YENEEA. The CDR3 sequence is 12 residues long. CDR3 coding DNA: TGTGCCAGCAGCTTGGCGGCGGGGGGCTACACCTTC. Amino acids: CASSLAAGGYTF.

This clonotype has a handful of counts. The chain couples TRBV27 to TRBJ2-3, with unresolved D. Germline V gives CDR1 MNHEY, CDR2 SMNVEV (reference sequence). CDR3 length equals 11 residues. The V end lost 7 bases, the J end lost 5 bases, and 7 bases lay between the germline ends. The CDR3 region is CASTSLDTQYF. CDR3 DNA sequence: TGTGCCAGCACTAGTTTAGATACGCAGTATTTT.